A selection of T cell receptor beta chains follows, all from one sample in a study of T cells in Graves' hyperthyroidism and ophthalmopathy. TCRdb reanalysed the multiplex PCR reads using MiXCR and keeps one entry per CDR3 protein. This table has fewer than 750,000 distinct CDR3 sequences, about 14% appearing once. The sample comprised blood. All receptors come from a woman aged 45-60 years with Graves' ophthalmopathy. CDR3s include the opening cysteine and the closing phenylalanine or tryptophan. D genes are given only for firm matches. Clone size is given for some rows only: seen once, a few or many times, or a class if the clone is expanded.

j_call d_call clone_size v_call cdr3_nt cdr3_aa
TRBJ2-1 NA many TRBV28 TGTGCCAGCAGTCCTATTACCCAGCGGAACTACAATGAGCAGTTCTTC CASSPITQRNYNEQFF
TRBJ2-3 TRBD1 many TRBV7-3 TGTGCCAGCAGCCCATGGGACAGGGCAGATACGCAGTATTTT CASSPWDRADTQYF
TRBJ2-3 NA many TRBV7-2 TGTGCCAGCAGCTTAGTTTCGACGGGAGTCACAGATACGCAGTATTTT CASSLVSTGVTDTQYF
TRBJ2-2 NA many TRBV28 TGTGCCAGCAGTTTAGTTGGAACCACCGGAGGGGAGCTGTTTTTT CASSLVGTTGGELFF
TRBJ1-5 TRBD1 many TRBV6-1 TGTGCCAGCAGTCAAAGGACAGGGGGAAGCAATCAGCCCCAGCATTTT CASSQRTGGSNQPQHF
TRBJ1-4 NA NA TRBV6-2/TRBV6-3 TGTGCCGGCAGTACACAGAACGAAAAACTGTTTTTT CAGSTQNEKLFF
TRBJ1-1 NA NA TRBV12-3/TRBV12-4 TGTGCCAGCAGTTTAGGAGGGTTCGGCACTGAAGCTTTCTTT CASSLGGFGTEAFF
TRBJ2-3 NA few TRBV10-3 TGTGCCATCATCGCGGGAAATACGCAGTATTTT CAIIAGNTQYF
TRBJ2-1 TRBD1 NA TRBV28 TGTGCCAGCAGCCAGACAGGGCTTCGCAATGAGCAGTTCTTC CASSQTGLRNEQFF
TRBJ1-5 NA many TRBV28 TGTGCCAGCAGTTTTGACAGCTTTCAGCCCCAGCATTTT CASSFDSFQPQHF
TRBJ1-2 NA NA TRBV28 TGTGCCAGCAGTTTTGCCCGAATAGGGTATGGCTACACCTTC CASSFARIGYGYTF
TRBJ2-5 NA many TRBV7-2 TGTGCCAGCAGCTTCGGGGTGGCAACGTACCAAGAGACCCAGTACTTC CASSFGVATYQETQYF
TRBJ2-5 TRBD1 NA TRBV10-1 TGCGCCAGCCCCCCGGCAGGGGGAGAGACCCAGTACTTC CASPPAGGETQYF
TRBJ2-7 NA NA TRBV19 TGTGCCAGTAGTATAGTAGGTGCGGGAACCGTCTCCGAGCAGTACTTC CASSIVGAGTVSEQYF
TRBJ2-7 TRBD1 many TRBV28 TGTGCCAGCAACCAAGTGACAGGGGGTGACTACGAGCAGTACTTC CASNQVTGGDYEQYF
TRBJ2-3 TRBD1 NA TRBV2 TGTGCCACCTCCCGGTTGACAGGGAGCACAGATACGCAGTATTTT CATSRLTGSTDTQYF
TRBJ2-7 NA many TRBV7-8 TGTGCCAGCAGCTTAGTTATAGGGGGCTACGAGCAGTACTTC CASSLVIGGYEQYF
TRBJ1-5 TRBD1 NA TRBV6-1 TGTGCCAGCAGTGAATGGGGTTCGGACAGGGGGCGAAAATTCAATCAGCCCCAGCATTTT CASSEWGSDRGRKFNQPQHF
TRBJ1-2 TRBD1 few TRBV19 TGTGCCAGTACTCCACGCCAGGGACAGCTATGGGACTACACCTTC CASTPRQGQLWDYTF
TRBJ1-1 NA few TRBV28 TGTGCCAGCAGTCCAACCGGGACTTGGGGTGAAGCTTTCTTT CASSPTGTWGEAFF
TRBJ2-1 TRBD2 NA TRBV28 TGTGCCAGCAGCCCGGGCTGGACTAGCGGGAGGTTCAATGAGCAGTTCTTC CASSPGWTSGRFNEQFF
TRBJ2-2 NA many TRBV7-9 TGTGCCAGCAGATCCCAGGACACCGGGGAGCTGTTTTTT CASRSQDTGELFF
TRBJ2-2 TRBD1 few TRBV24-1 TGTGCCACCAGTGATAACAGGGGGCGGTTCGGGGAGCTGTTTTTT CATSDNRGRFGELFF